The next 17 T cell receptor beta chains were all read from a single sample in a study of vaccination and CD4 T cells after COVID-19. An Oncomine TCR Beta short-read assay was used to sequence the DNA from cultured CD4+ T cells. MiXCR, applied by TCRdb to the PCR reads, yields one record per CDR3 protein. Among 20,000 to 30,000 distinct CDR3 sequences, around three fifths were seen once, and the ten largest hold approximately 7.8%. Treatment reported: approximately nine-day PBMC culture with coronavirus spike peptide pools or control peptides (ViraFEST assay). Their target antigens are unknown. The sample comprised CD4+ T cells from blood, cultured in vitro. The receptor source for this set is a human donor who had recovered from COVID-19.

The rearrangement joins TRBV20-1 to TRBJ1-3; D not certain. Trimming shortened V by 2 bases and J by 4 bases, and 9 bases separated the two germline ends. Germline CDR1 and CDR2: DFQATT and SNEGSKA (reference sequence). There are 13 residues in the CDR3. In DNA, the CDR3 is TGCAGTGCTAGAAGCCAGGCGGGAAACACCATATATTTT. It translates to CSARSQAGNTIYF.

The chain employs TRBV2 and TRBJ2-7, with 12 bases aligning to TRBD2. Unmatched junction bases numbered 12, after V lost 7 bases and J lost 5 bases. CDR3 length: 16 residues. From germline, CDR1 is SNHLY and CDR2 FYNNEI. The CDR3: CASTAQLAGGIHEQYF. The CDR3 DNA follows: TGTGCCAGCACCGCCCAGCTAGCGGGAGGGATCCACGAGCAGTACTTC.

The V call is TRBV19, the J call TRBJ1-3, with D possibly matching TRBD1 (5 bases). Germline V gene sequence: CDR1 LNHDA, CDR2 SQIVND (reference sequence). CDR3 length: 15 residues. The V end was cut by 5 bases, the J end by 0 bases, with 11 bases between. DNA for the CDR3: TGTGCCAGTAGTCATGGTAGGGGCTCTGGAAACACCATATATTTT. Its protein product is CASSHGRGSGNTIYF.

The V call is TRBV6-1, the J call TRBJ2-2; TRBD2 aligns across 10 bases. Unmatched junction bases numbered 3, after V lost 10 bases and J lost 1 base. This CDR3 has 14 residues. CDR1 is MNHNS, CDR2 SASEGT, per germline. The CDR3 reads CAIRLAGNTGELFF. For the CDR3, the DNA is TGTGCCATCAGACTAGCGGGGAACACCGGGGAGCTGTTTTTT.

The CDR3 nucleotides are TGTGCCAGCAGTTTAGGGCCCCCGTCCACGCCCGTTTACGAGCAGTACTTC. Translated: CASSLGPPSTPVYEQYF. This chain uses TRBV27 with TRBJ2-7; no clear D gene. Germline V gene lookup returns CDR1 MNHEY and CDR2 SMNVEV (reference sequence). CDR3 length: 17 residues. V lost 2 bases, J lost 4 bases, and 21 bases lay in between.

This clonotype turned up a few times. The chain has TRBV6-2 or TRBV6-3 and TRBJ1-5; D gene unclear. CDR3 length: 13 amino acids. V was pared by 6 bases and J by 7 bases, with 13 bases between. Looked up from germline, CDR1 is MNHEY and CDR2 is SVGEGT. CDR3 nucleotides: TGTGCCAGCAGCCCCCCTCGGAGGCAGCCCCAGCATTTT. As protein: CASSPPRRQPQHF.

This chain joins TRBV6-2 or TRBV6-3 and TRBJ2-7, with 8 bases that match TRBD1. After removal of 5 bases from V and 0 bases from J, the junction contained 9 bases not matched to a gene. Per germline, CDR1 MNHEY and CDR2 SVGEGT. The CDR3 length is 16 residues. CDR3 in DNA: TGTGCCAGCAGTGACTTGTCCGGGACAGGCTCCTACGAGCAGTACTTC. Translation: CASSDLSGTGSYEQYF.

This chain uses TRBV24-1 with TRBJ2-2; 12 bases line up with TRBD2. The germline gives CDR1 KGHDR, CDR2 SFDVKD. The CDR3 is made up of 18 amino acids. Losses at the gene ends were 4 bases for V and 1 base for J; bases not matched to a gene: 6. The CDR3 DNA is TGTGCCACCAGTGAATCCGGACTAGCGGGAATGAACACCGGGGAGCTGTTTTTT. Protein sequence: CATSESGLAGMNTGELFF.

The CDR3 spells CASSPGQFSNQPQHF. Here the CDR3 DNA reads TGTGCCAGCAGCCCGGGACAATTTAGCAATCAGCCCCAGCATTTT. This chain connects TRBV4-2 to TRBJ1-5; D perhaps matches TRBD1 (6 bases). V was cut by 4 bases and J by 0 bases, with 10 bases left in between. CDR1 LGHNA and CDR2 YNFKEQ come from the germline V gene. There are 15 residues in the CDR3.

J is TRBJ2-7 and V is TRBV15, with 12 positions matching TRBD2. The germline gives CDR1 LNHNV, CDR2 YYDKDF (reference sequence). This CDR3 comprises 16 residues. The junction had 8 bases not matched to a gene; V was cut back by 3 bases and J by 5 bases. This CDR3 is CATSRVLAGGLHEQYF. The CDR3 nucleotides read TGTGCCACCAGCAGGGTCCTAGCGGGAGGGCTGCACGAGCAGTACTTC.

The sample holds a few counts of this clonotype. CDR3 nucleotides: TGCAGTGCGAGCCGACACGGGAAAAGCAATCAGCCCCAGCATTTT. Translating gives CSASRHGKSNQPQHF. The genes are TRBV20-1 and TRBJ1-5, with D unresolved. Germline lookup yields CDR1 DFQATT and CDR2 SNEGSKA (reference sequence). Trimming pared 6 bases from V and 1 base from J, leaving 16 bases between. The CDR3 extends over 15 amino acids.

This clonotype was seen once. J is TRBJ1-3 and V is TRBV4-2; no clear D gene. CDR3 length: 15 residues. V lost 5 bases and J 0 bases, leaving 11 bases between the germline ends. Germline CDR1 reads LGHNA; CDR2 reads YNFKEQ. In DNA form, the CDR3 reads TGTGCCAGCAGCTCCGATTTTGGCTCTGGAAACACCATATATTTT. It codes for CASSSDFGSGNTIYF.

The chain has TRBV25-1 and TRBJ2-3, with D perhaps TRBD2 (6 bases). V was cut by 2 bases and J by 1 base, with 13 bases left in between. The CDR3 length is 16 residues. The germline gives CDR1 MGHDK, CDR2 SYGVNS. CDR3 amino acids: CASSEAKRGGTDTQYF. In DNA, the CDR3 is TGTGCCAGCAGTGAAGCCAAGCGCGGGGGCACAGATACGCAGTATTTT.

This clonotype was seen once. The genes are TRBV10-3 and TRBJ2-3; TRBD2 aligns across 8 bases. The CDR3 has 15 residues. Germline assignment: CDR1 ENHRY and CDR2 SYGVKD. Unmatched junction bases numbered 4, after V lost 5 bases and J lost 0 bases. DNA of the CDR3: TGTGCCATCAGTTCTCGGACTAGCAGCACAGATACGCAGTATTTT. This encodes CAISSRTSSTDTQYF.

J is TRBJ1-5 and V is TRBV20-1; the match to TRBD1 covers 7 bases. In germline, CDR1 is DFQATT, CDR2 SNEGSKA (reference sequence). CDR3 length equals 14 residues. Trimming at V came to 6 bases and at J to 6 bases, leaving 11 bases not matched to a gene. The CDR3 reads CSANPGTDSQPQHF. The CDR3 DNA follows: TGCAGTGCCAATCCCGGGACAGATAGTCAGCCCCAGCATTTT.

CDR3: CASSPQGQGGFISGANVLTF. The CDR3 bases are TGTGCCAGCAGCCCCCAAGGGCAGGGAGGTTTTATCTCTGGGGCCAACGTCCTGACTTTC. The V call is TRBV7-8, the J call TRBJ2-6; maybe TRBD2 (6 bases). The CDR3 spans 20 residues. Germline lookup yields CDR1 SGHVS and CDR2 FQNEAQ. V was shortened by 5 bases and J by 0 bases, with 23 bases between the two germline ends.

The genes are TRBV5-4 and TRBJ2-3; TRBD2 is a possible D gene (6 bases). Trimming removed 4 bases at V and 5 bases at J, with 17 bases between. The CDR3 spans 15 residues. CDR1 is SGHNT and CDR2 is YYREEE in the germline V gene (reference sequence). The CDR3 is CASSAAAGGEDTQYF. The CDR3 DNA follows: TGTGCCAGCAGCGCAGCCGCCGGGGGAGAAGATACGCAGTATTTT.